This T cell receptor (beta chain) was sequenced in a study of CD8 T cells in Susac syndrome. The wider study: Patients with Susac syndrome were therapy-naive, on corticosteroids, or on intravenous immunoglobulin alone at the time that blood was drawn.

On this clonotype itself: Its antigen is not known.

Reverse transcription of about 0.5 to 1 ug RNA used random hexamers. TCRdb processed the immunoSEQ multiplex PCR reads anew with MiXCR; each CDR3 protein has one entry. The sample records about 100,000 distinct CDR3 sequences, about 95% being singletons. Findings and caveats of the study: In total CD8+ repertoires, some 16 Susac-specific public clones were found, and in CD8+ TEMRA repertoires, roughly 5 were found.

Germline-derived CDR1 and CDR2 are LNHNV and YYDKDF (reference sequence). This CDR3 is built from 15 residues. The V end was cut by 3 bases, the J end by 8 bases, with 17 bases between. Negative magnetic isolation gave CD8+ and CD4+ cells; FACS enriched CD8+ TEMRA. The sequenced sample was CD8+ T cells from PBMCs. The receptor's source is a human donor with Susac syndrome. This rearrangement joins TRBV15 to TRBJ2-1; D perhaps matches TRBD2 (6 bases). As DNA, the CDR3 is TGTGCCACCAGCAGCGGGCGGGGTGGATCGTATGAGCAGTTCTTC. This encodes CATSSGRGGSYEQFF.